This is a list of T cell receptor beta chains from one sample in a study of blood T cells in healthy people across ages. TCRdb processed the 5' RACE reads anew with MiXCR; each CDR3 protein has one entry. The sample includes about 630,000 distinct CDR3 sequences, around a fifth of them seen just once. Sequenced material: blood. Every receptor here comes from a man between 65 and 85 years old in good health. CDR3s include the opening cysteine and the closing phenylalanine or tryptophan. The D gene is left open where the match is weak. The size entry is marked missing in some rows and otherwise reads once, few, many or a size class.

CAVGYEQYF TGTGCAGTGGGCTACGAGCAGTACTTC TRBJ2-7 TRBV6-5 few -
CSVGARTGEWADTQYF TGCAGCGTTGGAGCCCGGACAGGGGAATGGGCAGATACGCAGTATTTT TRBJ2-3 TRBV29-1 - TRBD1
CASSSVIFQETQYF TGTGCCAGCAGTTCTGTGATTTTCCAAGAGACCCAGTACTTC TRBJ2-5 TRBV12-3/TRBV12-4 many -
CASSLRGSGETQYF TGTGCCAGCAGTTTGAGGGGGAGTGGGGAGACCCAGTACTTC TRBJ2-5 TRBV12-3/TRBV12-4 few -
CSAPQGPSQPQHF TGCAGTGCTCCGCAGGGGCCCAGTCAGCCCCAGCATTTT TRBJ1-5 TRBV20-1 few -
CASSFGTRVTEAFF TGTGCCAGCAGCTTTGGGACTCGGGTCACTGAAGCTTTCTTT TRBJ1-1 TRBV7-9 - -
CSARWGSSYNEQFF TGCAGTGCTAGATGGGGGAGCTCCTACAATGAGCAGTTTTTC TRBJ2-1 TRBV20-1 few -
CSAKGQGWSNEQFF TGCAGTGCTAAAGGGCAGGGTTGGTCCAATGAGCAGTTCTTC TRBJ2-1 TRBV20-1 - -
CSARVWVAGDQETQYF TGCAGTGCTAGAGTATGGGTAGCGGGGGACCAAGAGACCCAGTACTTC TRBJ2-5 TRBV20-1 few TRBD2
CASSLAGGPENIQYF TGCGCCAGCAGCTTGGCGGGAGGGCCGGAAAACATTCAGTACTTC TRBJ2-4 TRBV5-1 - TRBD2
CASSLSPTGSYEQYF TGTGCCAGCAGCCTTAGCCCGACAGGCTCCTACGAGCAGTACTTC TRBJ2-7 TRBV27 - -
CSVESPASGSTYNEQFF TGCAGCGTTGAATCCCCGGCTAGCGGGAGTACCTACAATGAGCAGTTCTTC TRBJ2-1 TRBV29-1 few TRBD2
CASSLGTGHYQETQYF TGTGCCAGCAGTCTGGGGACAGGACATTACCAAGAGACCCAGTACTTC TRBJ2-5 TRBV27 - TRBD1
CASSQSEKTQYF TGTGCCAGCAGCCAATCGGAAAAGACCCAGTACTTC TRBJ2-5 TRBV3-1 - -